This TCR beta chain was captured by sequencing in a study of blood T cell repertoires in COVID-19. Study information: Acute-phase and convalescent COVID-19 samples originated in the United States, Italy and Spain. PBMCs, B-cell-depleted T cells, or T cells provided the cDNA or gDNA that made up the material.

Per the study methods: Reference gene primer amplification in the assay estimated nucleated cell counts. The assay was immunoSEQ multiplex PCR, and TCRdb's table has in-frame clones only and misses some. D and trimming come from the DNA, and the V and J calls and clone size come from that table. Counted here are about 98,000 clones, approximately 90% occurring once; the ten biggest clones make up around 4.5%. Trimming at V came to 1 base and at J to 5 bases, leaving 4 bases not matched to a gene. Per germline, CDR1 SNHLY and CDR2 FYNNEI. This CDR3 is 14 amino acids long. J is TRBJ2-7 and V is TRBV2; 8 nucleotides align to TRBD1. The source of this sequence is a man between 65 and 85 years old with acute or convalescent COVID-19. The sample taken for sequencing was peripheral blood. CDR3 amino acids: CASSEGTGKDEQYV. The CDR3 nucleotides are TGTGCCAGCAGTGAAGGGACAGGGAAAGACGAGCAGTACGTC.